The 12 T cell receptor beta chains presented below share a single source sample, sequenced in a study of beta chain features in type 1 diabetes. Antigens of these TCRs are unknown. Since all of the isolated RNA was reverse transcribed, expressed TCRB transcripts were what got sequenced. The assay was immunoSEQ multiplex PCR, and TCRdb's table has in-frame clones only and misses some. The sample lists some 160,000 clones; 7.5% to 9.5% were seen once. The study's findings and limits: Moderate yet significant TCRB CDR3 shortening was seen in Type 1 diabetes patients in all four CD4+ subsets.

The sample was central memory CD4+ T cells from blood. The receptors stem from a woman between 18 and 29 years old with type 1 diabetes.

This rearrangement joins TRBV18 to TRBJ1-2; D ambiguous. The CDR3 extends over 13 amino acids. V lost 6 bases and J lost 2, with 10 bases in between. CDR1 and CDR2 from the germline V gene are KGHSH and LQKENI. The CDR3 region has the DNA TGTGCCAGCTCGGAGGGAGGCAACTATGGCTACACCTTC. It is translated as CASSEGGNYGYTF. The variable domain in full, completed from reference TRBV18 and TRBJ1-2, reads NAGVMQNPRHLVRRRGQEARLRCSPMKGHSHVYWYRQLPEEGLKFMVYLQKENIIDESGMPKERFSAEFPKEGPSILRIQQVVRGDSAAYFCASSEGGNYGYTFGSGTRLTVV.

V gene TRBV10-3 combines with J gene TRBJ2-1; 9 bases are a match to TRBD2. Trimming took 9 bases from V and 1 from J; bases not matched to a gene: 1. The CDR3 spans 13 residues. CDR1 and CDR2 from the germline V gene are ENHRY and SYGVKD. CDR3 DNA: TGTGCCATAGCGGGAGGATCCTACAATGAGCAGTTCTTC. Encoded protein: CAIAGGSYNEQFF.

The genes are TRBV5-1 and TRBJ1-5, with TRBD1 as a possible D gene (6 bases). This CDR3 is built from 14 residues. V lost 4 bases and J lost 5, with 13 bases in between. The germline CDR1 and CDR2 sequences are SGHRS and YFSETQ. The CDR3 spells CASSGGAKDQPQHF. In DNA, the CDR3 is TGCGCCAGCAGCGGGGGGGCGAAGGATCAGCCCCAGCATTTT.

The V gene is TRBV18, the J gene TRBJ1-2; D possibly corresponds to TRBD1 (5 bases). Germline CDR1 reads KGHSH; CDR2 reads LQKENI. There are 14 residues in the CDR3. The germline V and J ends were trimmed by 6 bases and 0 bases, with 11 bases remaining between them. CDR3 nucleotides: TGTGCCAGCTCCATCAGGGACTCTAACTATGGCTACACCTTC. It codes for CASSIRDSNYGYTF.

J is TRBJ2-6 and V is TRBV7-3, with D perhaps TRBD2 (5 bases). Germline V gene lookup returns CDR1 SGHTA and CDR2 FQGTGA. V was clipped by 5 bases and J by 2 bases, with 10 bases between them. This CDR3 has 15 residues. The CDR3 reads CASSPGVAGANVLTF. CDR3 coding DNA: TGTGCCAGCAGCCCCGGGGTAGCTGGGGCCAACGTCCTGACTTTC.

This clone was found a few times. The rearrangement links TRBV13 to TRBJ2-2; 11 bases are shared with TRBD2. Germline CDR1 reads PRHDT; CDR2 reads FYEKMQ (reference sequence). The ends lost 6 bases at V and 0 bases at J; junction bases unmatched: 12. CDR3 length equals 19 residues. The CDR3 protein is CASRHASGGTYANTGELFF. The CDR3 nucleotides are TGTGCCAGCAGACACGCTAGCGGGGGGACTTACGCGAACACCGGGGAGCTGTTTTTT.

J is TRBJ2-3 and V is TRBV18; 8 bases match TRBD1. The length of the CDR3 is 16 residues. The trim removed 1 base at V and 6 bases at J, leaving 9 bases unmatched. Germline CDR1 is KGHSH and CDR2 is LQKENI. The CDR3 DNA reads as TGTGCCAGCTCACCACGGTCTACAGGGGGTTCGGATACGCAGTATTTT. Its protein product is CASSPRSTGGSDTQYF.

The CDR3 DNA is TGTGCCAGCAGCTTAGGACAGAAAGAGACCCAGTACTTC. Translation gives CASSLGQKETQYF. The chain joins TRBV11-2 to TRBJ2-5; tentative D call: TRBD1 (5 bases). Trimming took 1 base from V and 3 from J, leaving 6 bases between them. The CDR3 length is 13 residues. Germline V gives CDR1 SGHAT, CDR2 FQNNGV.

This clone was recorded a few times. This chain connects TRBV11-3 to TRBJ2-3; 8 bases match TRBD1. Germline CDR1 and CDR2: SGHNT and YENEEA. The J segment lost 7 bases and the V segment lost 0 bases, leaving 9 bases of the junction unmatched. CDR3 length equals 16 residues. The CDR3 reads CASSLDGTGTLNTQYF. DNA of the CDR3: TGTGCCAGCAGCTTAGATGGGACAGGAACGCTAAATACGCAGTATTTT.

Only a few counts were recorded for this clone. The chain couples TRBV15 to TRBJ2-3; D is undetermined. Germline V gives CDR1 LNHNV, CDR2 YYDKDF (reference sequence). There are 12 residues in the CDR3. Trimming pared 5 bases from V and 1 base from J, leaving 4 bases between. CDR3 in DNA: TGTGCCACCAGCGAGGGCACAGATACGCAGTATTTT. Translated: CATSEGTDTQYF. The whole variable domain, remainder taken from reference TRBV15 and TRBJ2-3, is DAMVIQNPRYQVTQFGKPVTLSCSQTLNHNVMYWYQQKSSQAPKLLFHYYDKDFNNEADTPDNFQSRRPNTSFCFLDIRSPGLGDTAMYLCATSEGTDTQYFGPGTRLTVL.

This clone was picked up a small number of times. The chain links TRBV6-5 to TRBJ1-2; D might be TRBD1 (5 bases). In germline, CDR1 is MNHEY, CDR2 SVGAGI. V gave up 2 bases and J gave up 7 bases, with 5 bases separating them. The CDR3 spans 11 residues. This CDR3 reads CASSYRGGYTF. CDR3 coding DNA: TGTGCCAGCAGTTACAGGGGTGGCTACACCTTC.

The chain uses TRBV5-1 and TRBJ2-3; 8 bases match TRBD2. The CDR3 runs 15 residues. In germline, CDR1 is SGHRS, CDR2 YFSETQ. J gave up 4 bases and V 5 bases, and 9 bases lay outside the gene matches. The CDR3 nucleotides are TGCGCCAGCAGGGAAAGCGCGGGGGGCGCAGATACGCAGTATTTT. Translated: CASRESAGGADTQYF.